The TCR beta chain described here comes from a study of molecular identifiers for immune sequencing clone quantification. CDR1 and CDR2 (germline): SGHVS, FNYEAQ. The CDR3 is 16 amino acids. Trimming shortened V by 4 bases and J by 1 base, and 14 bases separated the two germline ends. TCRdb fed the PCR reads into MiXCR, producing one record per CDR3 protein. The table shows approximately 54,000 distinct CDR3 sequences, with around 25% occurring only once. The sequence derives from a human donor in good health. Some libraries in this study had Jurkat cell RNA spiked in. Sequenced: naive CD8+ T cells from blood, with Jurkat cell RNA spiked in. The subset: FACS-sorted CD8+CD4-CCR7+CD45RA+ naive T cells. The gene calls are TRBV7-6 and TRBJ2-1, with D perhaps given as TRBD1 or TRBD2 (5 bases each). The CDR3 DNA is TGTGCCAGCAGCTCGGGGCAGGGTATTTCCTACAATGAGCAGTTCTTC. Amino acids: CASSSGQGISYNEQFF.